Presented here are 7 T cell receptor beta chains from one specimen sequenced in a study of cytomegalovirus exposure and HLA in healthy donors. 60 Vbeta and 13 Jbeta primers were used in PCR. Produced via immunoSEQ multiplex PCR; TCRdb's table is partial and in-frame only. The sample gives around 130,000 clones, more than 80% of which show up once; 1% is in the top ten. Sequenced sample: PBMCs. These receptors were obtained from a middle-aged man in good health and CMV-seronegative.

J is TRBJ2-1 and V is TRBV2; 9 nucleotides match TRBD2. The CDR3 spans 15 residues. The germline V gene has CDR1 SNHLY and CDR2 FYNNEI. Trimming removed 5 bases from V and 0 bases from J; junction bases left unmatched: 2. DNA of the CDR3: TGTGCCAGCAGTAGACTAGCGGTCTCCTACAATGAGCAGTTCTTC. Translated: CASSRLAVSYNEQFF. The full variable domain, its missing parts supplied by reference TRBV2 and TRBJ2-1, is EPEVTQTPSHQVTQMGQEVILRCVPISNHLYFYWYRQILGQKVEFLVSFYNNEISEKSEIFDDQFSVERPDGSNFTLKIRSTKLEDSAMYFCASSRLAVSYNEQFFGPGTRLTVL.

The V call is TRBV30, the J call TRBJ2-5; TRBD2 might be the D (6 bases). Germline V CDR1 and CDR2: GTSNPN, SVGIG (reference sequence). CDR3 length: 12 residues. V was trimmed by 1 base and J by 5 bases, leaving 8 bases between them. The CDR3 nucleotides are TGTGCCTGGAGTGAGGGAGGCGAGACCCAGTACTTC. Its translation: CAWSEGGETQYF.

This sequence joins TRBV5-1 and TRBJ2-7; D perhaps matches TRBD1 (6 bases). CDR3 length: 14 residues. V lost 4 bases, J lost 4 bases, and 15 bases lay in between. The germline CDR1 and CDR2 sequences are SGHRS and YFSETQ. CDR3 region: CASSPRGQPYEQYF. CDR3 in DNA: TGCGCCAGCAGCCCCAGGGGCCAACCTTACGAGCAGTACTTC.

CDR3 nucleotides: TGTGCCTGGGGGGACACAAGCTACGAGCAGTACTTC. This gives the protein CAWGDTSYEQYF. V and J are TRBV30 and TRBJ2-7; possible D gene TRBD1, 6 bases. Germline V gene lookup returns CDR1 GTSNPN and CDR2 SVGIG (reference sequence). The CDR3 totals 12 residues. V gave up 5 bases and J gave up 3 bases, with 11 bases separating them.

V usage is TRBV25-1 and J usage is TRBJ1-6; 9 positions agree with TRBD1. This CDR3 region has 16 residues. The V gene's germline CDR1 is MGHDK and CDR2 SYGVNS. V gave up 6 bases and J gave up 6 bases; unmatched junction bases: 9. The CDR3 reads CASSATGTGPNSPLHF. The CDR3 DNA is TGTGCCAGCAGCGCTACCGGGACAGGGCCTAATTCACCCCTCCACTTT.

This clone was seen a single time. The V and J genes are TRBV10-2 and TRBJ2-1; the match to TRBD2 covers 9 bases. CDR3 length: 16 amino acids. Germline V gene sequence: CDR1 WSHSY, CDR2 SAAADI. J gave up 7 bases and V 8 bases, and 15 bases lay outside the gene matches. CDR3 residues: CASQKGGRGAGNEQFF. In DNA, the CDR3 is TGCGCCAGCCAGAAGGGCGGGAGGGGGGCTGGGAATGAGCAGTTCTTC.

The CDR3 region has the DNA TGCGCCAGCAGCCGGGGGTCCGGGGGAGCATACGAGCAGTACTTC. Its protein is CASSRGSGGAYEQYF. J is TRBJ2-7 and V is TRBV5-1; a weak D match, TRBD2 (6 bases). The germline gives CDR1 SGHRS, CDR2 YFSETQ. Deletions cut 4 bases from V and 4 bases from J, with 18 bases between. The CDR3 extends over 15 amino acids.